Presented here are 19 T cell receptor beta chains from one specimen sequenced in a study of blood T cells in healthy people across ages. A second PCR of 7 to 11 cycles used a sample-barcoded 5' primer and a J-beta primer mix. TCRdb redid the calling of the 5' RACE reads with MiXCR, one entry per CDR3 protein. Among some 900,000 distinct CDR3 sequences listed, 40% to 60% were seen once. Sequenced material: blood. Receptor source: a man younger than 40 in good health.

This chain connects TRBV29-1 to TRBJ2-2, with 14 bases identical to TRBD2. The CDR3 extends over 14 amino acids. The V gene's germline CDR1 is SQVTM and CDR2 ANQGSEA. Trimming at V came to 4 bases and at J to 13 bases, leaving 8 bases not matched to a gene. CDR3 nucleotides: TGCAGCGTTGGACTAGCGGGGGGGCCGGGATCGCTGTTTTTT. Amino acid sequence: CSVGLAGGPGSLFF.

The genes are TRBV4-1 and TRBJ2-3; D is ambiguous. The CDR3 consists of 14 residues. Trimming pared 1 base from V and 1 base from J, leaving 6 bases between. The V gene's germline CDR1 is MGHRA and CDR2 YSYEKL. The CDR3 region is CASSQVGGTDTQYF. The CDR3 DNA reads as TGCGCCAGCAGCCAAGTAGGCGGCACAGATACGCAGTATTTT.

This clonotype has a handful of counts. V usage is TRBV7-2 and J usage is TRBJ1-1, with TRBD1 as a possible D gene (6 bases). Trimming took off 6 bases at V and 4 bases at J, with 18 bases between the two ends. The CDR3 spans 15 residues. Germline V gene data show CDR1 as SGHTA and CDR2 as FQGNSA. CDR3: CASRPRTGSGTEAFF. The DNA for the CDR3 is TGTGCCAGCAGACCACGAACAGGGTCAGGCACTGAAGCTTTCTTT.

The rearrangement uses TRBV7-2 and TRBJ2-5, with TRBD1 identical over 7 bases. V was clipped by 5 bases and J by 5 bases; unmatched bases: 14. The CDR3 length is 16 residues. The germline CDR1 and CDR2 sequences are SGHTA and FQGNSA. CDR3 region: CASSLDRDQDLETQYF. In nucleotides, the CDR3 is TGTGCCAGCAGCCTAGACAGGGATCAAGATTTGGAGACCCAGTACTTC.

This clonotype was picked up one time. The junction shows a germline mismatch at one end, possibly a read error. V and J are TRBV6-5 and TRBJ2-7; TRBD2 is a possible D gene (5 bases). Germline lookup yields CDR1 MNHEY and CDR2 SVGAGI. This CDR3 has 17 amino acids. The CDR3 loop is CACSYSVSGDRSYEQYF. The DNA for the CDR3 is TGTGCCTGCAGTTACTCGGTCTCCGGGGATCGCTCCTACGAGCAGTACTTC.

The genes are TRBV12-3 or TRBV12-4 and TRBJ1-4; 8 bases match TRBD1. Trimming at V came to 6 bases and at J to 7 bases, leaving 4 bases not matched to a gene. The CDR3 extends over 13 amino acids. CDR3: CASSGTGLEKLFF. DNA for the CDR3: TGTGCCAGCAGCGGGACAGGACTTGAAAAACTGTTTTTT.

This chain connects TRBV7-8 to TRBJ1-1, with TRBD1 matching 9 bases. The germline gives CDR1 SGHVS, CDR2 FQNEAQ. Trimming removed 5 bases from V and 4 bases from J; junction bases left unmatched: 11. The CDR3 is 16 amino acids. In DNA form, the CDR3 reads TGTGCCAGCAGCCCGCGCCGGACAGGGGCGGGCACTGAAGCTTTCTTT. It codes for CASSPRRTGAGTEAFF.

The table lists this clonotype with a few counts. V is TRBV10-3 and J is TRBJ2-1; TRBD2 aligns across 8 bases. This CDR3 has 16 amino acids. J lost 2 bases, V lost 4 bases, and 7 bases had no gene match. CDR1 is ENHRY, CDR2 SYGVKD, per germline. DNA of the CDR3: TGTGCCATCAGTGGGACACGGGAGGGGACCTACAATGAGCAGTTCTTC. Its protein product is CAISGTREGTYNEQFF.

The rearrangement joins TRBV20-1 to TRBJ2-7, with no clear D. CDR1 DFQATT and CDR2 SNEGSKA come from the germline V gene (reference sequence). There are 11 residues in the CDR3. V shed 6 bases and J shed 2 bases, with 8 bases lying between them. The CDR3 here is CSALKAYEQYF. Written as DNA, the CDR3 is TGCAGTGCCCTAAAAGCCTACGAGCAGTACTTC.

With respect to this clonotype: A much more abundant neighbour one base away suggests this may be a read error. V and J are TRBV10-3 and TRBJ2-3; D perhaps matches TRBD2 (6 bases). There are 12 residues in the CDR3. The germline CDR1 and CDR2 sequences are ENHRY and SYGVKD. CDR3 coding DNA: TGTGCCATCAGGACCTCGGGGGATACGCGGTATTTT. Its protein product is CAIRTSGDTRYF.

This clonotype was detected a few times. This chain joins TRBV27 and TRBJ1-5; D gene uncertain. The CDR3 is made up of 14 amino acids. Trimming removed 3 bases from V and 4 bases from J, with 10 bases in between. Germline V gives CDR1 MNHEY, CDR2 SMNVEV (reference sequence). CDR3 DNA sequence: TGTGCCAGCAGTTTGCGGGTCCCGAATCAGCCCCAGCATTTT. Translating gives CASSLRVPNQPQHF.

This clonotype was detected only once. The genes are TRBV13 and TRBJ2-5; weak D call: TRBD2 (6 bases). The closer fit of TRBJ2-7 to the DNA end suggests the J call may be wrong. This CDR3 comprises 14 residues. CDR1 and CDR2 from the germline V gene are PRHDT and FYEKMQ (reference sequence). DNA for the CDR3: TGTGCCAGCAGTCCCCCGGGACTCATCTACGAGCAGTACTTC. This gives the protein CASSPPGLIYEQYF.

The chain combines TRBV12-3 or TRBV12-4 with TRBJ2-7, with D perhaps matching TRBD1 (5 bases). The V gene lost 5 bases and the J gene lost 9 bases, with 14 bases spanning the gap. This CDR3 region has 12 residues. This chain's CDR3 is CASSLDKRGQYF. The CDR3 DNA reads TGTGCCAGCAGTCTCGATAAAAGGGGGCAGTACTTC.

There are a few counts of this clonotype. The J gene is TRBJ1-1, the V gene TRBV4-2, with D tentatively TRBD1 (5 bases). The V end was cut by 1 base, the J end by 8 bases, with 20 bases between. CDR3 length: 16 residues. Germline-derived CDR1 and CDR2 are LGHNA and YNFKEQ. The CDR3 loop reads CASSQVGKPGREEAFF. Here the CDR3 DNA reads TGTGCCAGCAGCCAAGTGGGGAAGCCGGGCAGGGAAGAAGCTTTCTTT.

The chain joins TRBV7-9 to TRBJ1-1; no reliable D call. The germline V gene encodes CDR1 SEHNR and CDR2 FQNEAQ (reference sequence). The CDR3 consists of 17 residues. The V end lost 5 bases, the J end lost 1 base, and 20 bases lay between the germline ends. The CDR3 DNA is TGTGCCAGCAGCCCACCCCAAGCTCCCATAGCGAACACTGAAGCTTTCTTT. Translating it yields CASSPPQAPIANTEAFF.

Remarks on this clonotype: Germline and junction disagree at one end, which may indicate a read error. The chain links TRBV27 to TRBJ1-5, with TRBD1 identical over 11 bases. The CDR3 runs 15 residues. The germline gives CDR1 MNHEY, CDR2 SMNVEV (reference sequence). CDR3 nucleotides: TGTGCCAGCAGTATCGGGACAGGGGGAAATCACCCCCAGCATTTT. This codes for CASSIGTGGNHPQHF.

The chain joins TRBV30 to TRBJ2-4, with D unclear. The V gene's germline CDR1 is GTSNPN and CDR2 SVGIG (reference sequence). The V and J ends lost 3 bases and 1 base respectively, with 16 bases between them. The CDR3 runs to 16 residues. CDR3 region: CAWSPASLGAKNIQYF. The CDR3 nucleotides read TGTGCCTGGAGCCCTGCCTCTCTAGGGGCCAAAAACATTCAGTACTTC.

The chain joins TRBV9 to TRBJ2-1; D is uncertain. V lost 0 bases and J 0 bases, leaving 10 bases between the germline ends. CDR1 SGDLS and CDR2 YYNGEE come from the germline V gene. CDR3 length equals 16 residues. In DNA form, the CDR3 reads TGTGCCAGCAGCGTAGACTGGGGAACCTCCTACAATGAGCAGTTCTTC. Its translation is CASSVDWGTSYNEQFF.

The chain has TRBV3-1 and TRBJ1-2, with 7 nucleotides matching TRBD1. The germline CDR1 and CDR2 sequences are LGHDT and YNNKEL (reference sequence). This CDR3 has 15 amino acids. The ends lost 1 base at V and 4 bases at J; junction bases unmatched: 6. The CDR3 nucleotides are TGTGCCAGCAGCCAAGCGGGACAGAAACTCTATGGCTACACCTTC. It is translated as CASSQAGQKLYGYTF. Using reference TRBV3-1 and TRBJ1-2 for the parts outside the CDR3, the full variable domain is DTAVSQTPKYLVTQMGNDKSIKCEQNLGHDTMYWYKQDSKKFLKIMFSYNNKELIINETVPNRFSPKSPDKAHLNLHINSLELGDSAVYFCASSQAGQKLYGYTFGSGTRLTVV.